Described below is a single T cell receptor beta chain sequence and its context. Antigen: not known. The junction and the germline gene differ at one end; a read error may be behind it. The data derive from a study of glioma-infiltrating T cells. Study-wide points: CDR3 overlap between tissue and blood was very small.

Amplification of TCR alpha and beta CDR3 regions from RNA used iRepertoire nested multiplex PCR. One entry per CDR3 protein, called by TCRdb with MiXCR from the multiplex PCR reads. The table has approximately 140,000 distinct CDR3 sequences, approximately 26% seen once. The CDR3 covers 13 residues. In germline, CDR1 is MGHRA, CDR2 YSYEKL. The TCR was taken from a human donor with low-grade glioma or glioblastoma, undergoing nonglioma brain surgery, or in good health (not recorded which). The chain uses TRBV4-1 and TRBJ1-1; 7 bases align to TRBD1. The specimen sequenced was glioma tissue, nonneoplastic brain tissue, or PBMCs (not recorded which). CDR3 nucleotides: TGCGCCAGCAGGAGGGGGCAGAACACTAAAGCTTTCTTT. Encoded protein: CASRRGQNTKAFF.